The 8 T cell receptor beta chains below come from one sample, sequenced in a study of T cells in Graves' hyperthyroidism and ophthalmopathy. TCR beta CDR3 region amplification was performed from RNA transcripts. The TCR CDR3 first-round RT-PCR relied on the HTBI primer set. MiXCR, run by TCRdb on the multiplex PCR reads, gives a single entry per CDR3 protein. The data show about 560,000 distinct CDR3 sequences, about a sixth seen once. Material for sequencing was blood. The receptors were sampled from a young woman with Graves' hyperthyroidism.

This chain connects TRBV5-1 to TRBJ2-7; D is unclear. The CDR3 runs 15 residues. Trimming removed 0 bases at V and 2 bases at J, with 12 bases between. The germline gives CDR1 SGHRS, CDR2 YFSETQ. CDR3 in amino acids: CASSLGTRTAYEQYF. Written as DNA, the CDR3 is TGCGCCAGCAGCTTGGGTACGAGAACCGCCTACGAGCAGTACTTC.

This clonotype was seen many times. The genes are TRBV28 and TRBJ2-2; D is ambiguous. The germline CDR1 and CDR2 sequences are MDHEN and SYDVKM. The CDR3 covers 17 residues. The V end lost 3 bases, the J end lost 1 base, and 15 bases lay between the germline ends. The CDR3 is CASSFPDRLENTGELFF. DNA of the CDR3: TGTGCCAGCAGTTTCCCCGACCGTCTGGAGAACACCGGGGAGCTGTTTTTT.

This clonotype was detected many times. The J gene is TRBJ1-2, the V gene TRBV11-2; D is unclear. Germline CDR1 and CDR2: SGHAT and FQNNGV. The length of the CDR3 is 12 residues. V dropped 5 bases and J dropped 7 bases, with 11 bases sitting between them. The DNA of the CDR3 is TGTGCCAGCAGCCAACAATGGGGTGGCTACACCTTC. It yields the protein CASSQQWGGYTF.

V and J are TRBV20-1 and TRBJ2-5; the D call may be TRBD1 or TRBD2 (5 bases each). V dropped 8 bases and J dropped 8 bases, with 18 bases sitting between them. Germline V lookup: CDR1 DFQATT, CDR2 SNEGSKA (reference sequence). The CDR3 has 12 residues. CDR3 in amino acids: CSPRDGGATQYF. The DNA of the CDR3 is TGCAGTCCCCGGGACGGAGGTGCCACCCAGTACTTC.

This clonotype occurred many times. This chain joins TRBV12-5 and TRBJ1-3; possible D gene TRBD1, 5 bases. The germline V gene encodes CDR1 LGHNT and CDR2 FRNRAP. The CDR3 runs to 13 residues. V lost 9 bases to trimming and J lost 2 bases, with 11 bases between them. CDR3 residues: CASAGAAGNTIYF. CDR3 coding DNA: TGTGCTAGCGCCGGGGCGGCTGGAAACACCATATATTTT.

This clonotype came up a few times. The CDR3 DNA sequence: TGTGCCAGCAGCCAAGTATCCCCCACTAGCGGGAGGTACAATGAGCAGTTCTTC. It translates to CASSQVSPTSGRYNEQFF. This chain connects TRBV3-1 to TRBJ2-1; 12 nucleotides agree with TRBD2. V shed 1 base, J shed 4 bases, and the junction held 8 bases outside the gene matches. The CDR3 runs to 18 residues. Germline V gene data show CDR1 as LGHDT and CDR2 as YNNKEL (reference sequence).

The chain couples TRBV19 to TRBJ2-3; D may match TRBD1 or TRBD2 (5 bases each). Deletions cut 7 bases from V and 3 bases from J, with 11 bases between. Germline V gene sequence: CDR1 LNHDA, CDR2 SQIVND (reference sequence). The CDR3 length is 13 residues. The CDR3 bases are TGTGCCAGTAAGGGGAGTAGGACAGATACGCAGTATTTT. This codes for CASKGSRTDTQYF.

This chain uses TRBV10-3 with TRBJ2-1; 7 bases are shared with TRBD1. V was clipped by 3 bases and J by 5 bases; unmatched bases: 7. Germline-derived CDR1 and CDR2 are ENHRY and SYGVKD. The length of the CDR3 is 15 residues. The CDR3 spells CAISDLGGANNEQFF. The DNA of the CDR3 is TGTGCCATCAGTGATTTAGGGGGCGCTAACAATGAGCAGTTCTTC.